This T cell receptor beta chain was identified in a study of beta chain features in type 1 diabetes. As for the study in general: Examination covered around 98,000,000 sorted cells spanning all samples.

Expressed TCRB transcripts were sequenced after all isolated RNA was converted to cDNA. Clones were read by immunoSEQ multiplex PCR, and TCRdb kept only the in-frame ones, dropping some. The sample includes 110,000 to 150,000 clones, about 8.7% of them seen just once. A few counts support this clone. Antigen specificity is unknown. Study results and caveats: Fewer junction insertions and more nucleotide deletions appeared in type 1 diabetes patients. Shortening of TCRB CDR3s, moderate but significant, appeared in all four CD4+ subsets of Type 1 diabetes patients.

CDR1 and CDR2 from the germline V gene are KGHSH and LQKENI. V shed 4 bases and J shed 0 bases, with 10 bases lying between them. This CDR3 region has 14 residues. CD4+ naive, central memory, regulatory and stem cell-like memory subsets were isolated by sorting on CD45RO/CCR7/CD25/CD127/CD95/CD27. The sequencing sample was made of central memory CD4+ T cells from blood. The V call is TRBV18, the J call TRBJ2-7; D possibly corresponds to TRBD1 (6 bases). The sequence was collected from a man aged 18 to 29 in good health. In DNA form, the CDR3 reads TGTGCCAGCTCACAGACAGGCAGCTCCTACGAGCAGTACTTC. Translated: CASSQTGSSYEQYF.